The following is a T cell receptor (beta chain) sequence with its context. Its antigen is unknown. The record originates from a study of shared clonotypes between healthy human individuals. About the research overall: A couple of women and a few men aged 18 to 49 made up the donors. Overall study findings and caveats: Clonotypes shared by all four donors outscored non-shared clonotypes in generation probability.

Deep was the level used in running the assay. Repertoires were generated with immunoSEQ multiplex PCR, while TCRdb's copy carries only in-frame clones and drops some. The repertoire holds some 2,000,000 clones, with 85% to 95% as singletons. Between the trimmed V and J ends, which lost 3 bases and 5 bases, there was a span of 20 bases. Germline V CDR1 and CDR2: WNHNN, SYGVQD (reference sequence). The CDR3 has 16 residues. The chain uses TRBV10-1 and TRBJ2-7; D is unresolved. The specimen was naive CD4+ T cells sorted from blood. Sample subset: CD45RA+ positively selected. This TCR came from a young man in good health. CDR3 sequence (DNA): TGCGCCAGCAGTGACCTACAGATACCTCTAACTCACGAGCAGTACTTC. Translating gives CASSDLQIPLTHEQYF.